A single sample gave rise to the 17 T cell receptor beta chains below, sequenced in a study of Ad26.COV2.S vaccination and SARS-CoV-2 variants. Sequencing was performed with immunoSEQ multiplex PCR; in TCRdb, only in-frame clones are kept and a portion is missing. The sample records about 350,000 clones, around 89% being singletons. Treatment specified: 15 to 20 received Ad26.COV2.S at low or high dose, single or two shots; roughly five received placebo; per-sample allocation not given. Sampling took place 63 days after the first vaccine or placebo injection. The sample in question was peripheral blood, obtained in a trial of Ad26.COV2.S vaccine versus placebo. Receptor source: a person between 18 and 59 years old who received the Ad26.COV2.S COVID-19 vaccine or a placebo.

CDR3 in amino acids: CASSQVTGGNTEAFF. CDR3 bases: TGTGCCAGCAGCCAAGTTACAGGGGGGAACACTGAAGCTTTCTTT. The rearrangement joins TRBV4-2 to TRBJ1-1; 8 bases are shared with TRBD1. The trim removed 1 base at V and 1 base at J, leaving 2 bases unmatched. Germline V gene data show CDR1 as LGHNA and CDR2 as YNFKEQ. The CDR3 covers 15 residues.

CDR3 sequence: CASSQAVLGGETQYF. The CDR3 DNA reads TGTGCCAGCAGCCAAGCCGTCCTCGGAGGAGAGACCCAGTACTTC. This rearrangement joins TRBV3-1 (or the pseudogene TRBV3-2) to TRBJ2-5, with a tentative D call TRBD2 (5 bases). This CDR3 comprises 15 residues. V was pared by 1 base and J by 4 bases, with 13 bases between. The germline V gene has CDR1 LGHDT and CDR2 YNNKEL (reference sequence).

The rearrangement joins TRBV5-5 to TRBJ2-2; 13 positions match TRBD2. CDR3 size: 20 residues. Trimming at V came to 3 bases and at J to 6 bases, leaving 17 bases not matched to a gene. Germline loops: CDR1 SGHKS, CDR2 YYEKEE (reference sequence). In nucleotides, the CDR3 is TGTGCCAGCAGCTACCGCTCCCCCGGACTAGCGGGAGATATGTCCGGGGAGCTGTTTTTT. As protein: CASSYRSPGLAGDMSGELFF.

The genes are TRBV27 and TRBJ2-1; D gene unclear. The germline V and J ends were trimmed by 1 base and 0 bases, with 13 bases remaining between them. The CDR3 has 17 amino acids. The germline V gene has CDR1 MNHEY and CDR2 SMNVEV (reference sequence). The CDR3 bases are TGTGCCAGCAGTTTATATTCGTACCGCGACTCCTACAATGAGCAGTTCTTC. Translated: CASSLYSYRDSYNEQFF.

The chain couples TRBV9 to TRBJ2-3; D not resolved. The CDR3 loop spans 16 amino acids. Germline V gene lookup returns CDR1 SGDLS and CDR2 YYNGEE. Trimming removed 0 bases from V and 2 bases from J, with 13 bases in between. CDR3 loop: CASSVEWRGDTDTQYF. The CDR3 region has the DNA TGTGCCAGCAGCGTAGAATGGCGTGGGGACACAGATACGCAGTATTTT.

This chain joins TRBV27 and TRBJ1-3; D remains unclear. The germline CDR1 and CDR2 sequences are MNHEY and SMNVEV (reference sequence). CDR3 length: 15 residues. V gave up 1 base and J gave up 2 bases, with 9 bases separating them. CDR3 DNA sequence: TGTGCCAGCAGTTTATACGGGTTGGCTGGAAACACCATATATTTT. Translated: CASSLYGLAGNTIYF.

In its sample, this clone was seen once. The chain uses TRBV6-6 and TRBJ1-6; 7 bases line up with TRBD1. Germline values: CDR1 MNHNY, CDR2 SVGAGI (reference sequence). V trimming: 0 bases; J trimming: 4 bases; junction bases outside the gene matches: 3. The CDR3 is 16 amino acids. CDR3 loop: CASSYSGQLYNSPLHF. CDR3 in DNA: TGTGCCAGCAGTTACTCGGGACAGCTTTATAATTCACCCCTCCACTTT.

The rearrangement links TRBV6-5 to TRBJ1-1, with D unresolved. This CDR3 contains 13 residues. Germline assignment: CDR1 MNHEY and CDR2 SVGAGI. V was cut by 4 bases and J by 3 bases, with 9 bases left in between. This chain's CDR3 is CASSFIKDTEAFF. The CDR3 DNA reads as TGTGCCAGCAGTTTCATAAAGGACACTGAAGCTTTCTTT.

The V gene is TRBV6-5, the J gene TRBJ2-5; a weak D match, TRBD2 (7 bases). From germline, CDR1 is MNHEY and CDR2 SVGAGI. V was cut by 5 bases and J by 4 bases, with 14 bases left in between. The CDR3 is 14 amino acids. CDR3 sequence reads: CASSTRGAGETQYF. The CDR3 DNA reads as TGTGCCAGCAGTACTCGGGGGGCGGGAGAGACCCAGTACTTC.

The V and J genes are TRBV6-1 and TRBJ2-3; 7 nucleotides match TRBD2. V was clipped by 4 bases and J by 0 bases; unmatched bases: 13. Germline-derived CDR1 and CDR2 are MNHNS and SASEGT. This CDR3 comprises 18 residues. This CDR3 reads CASSARGVRATSTDTQYF. The CDR3 region has the DNA TGTGCCAGCAGTGCCCGGGGGGTGAGGGCAACTAGCACAGATACGCAGTATTTT.

This clone was observed a single time. The CDR3 here is CASSEQGWDTEAFF. CDR3 in DNA: TGTGCCAGCAGTGAACAGGGCTGGGATACTGAAGCTTTCTTT. This chain joins TRBV25-1 and TRBJ1-1; tentative D call: TRBD1 (5 bases). Trimming stripped 2 bases from V and 5 bases from J, with 12 bases between. This CDR3 has 14 residues. In germline, CDR1 is MGHDK, CDR2 SYGVNS.

The chain uses TRBV5-1 and TRBJ2-2, with 8 bases that match TRBD1. This CDR3 is 14 amino acids long. V trimming: 4 bases; J trimming: 7 bases; junction bases outside the gene matches: 6. The germline V gene encodes CDR1 SGHRS and CDR2 YFSETQ. CDR3 nucleotides: TGCGCCAGCAGCCCCAAGACAGGGGACGGGGAGCTGTTTTTT. It translates to CASSPKTGDGELFF.

This clone was seen only a few times. This chain joins TRBV5-5 and TRBJ1-1, with TRBD1 as a possible D gene (5 bases). Germline V CDR1 and CDR2: SGHKS, YYEKEE (reference sequence). Trimming pared 4 bases from V and 1 base from J, leaving 17 bases between. CDR3 length: 16 residues. The CDR3 region has the DNA TGTGCCAGCAGCATTAGGGGATCCCGCTCGAACACTGAAGCTTTCTTT. Its translation: CASSIRGSRSNTEAFF. Filled out from reference TRBV5-5 and TRBJ1-1, the complete variable domain reads DAGVTQSPTHLIKTRGQQVTLRCSPISGHKSVSWYQQVLGQGPQFIFQYYEKEERGRGNFPDRFSARQFPNYSSELNVNALLLGDSALYLCASSIRGSRSNTEAFFGQGTRLTVV.

The chain is built from TRBV7-8 and TRBJ2-3; 11 nucleotides agree with TRBD2. Germline V gene sequence: CDR1 SGHVS, CDR2 FQNEAQ. This CDR3 region has 17 residues. Unmatched junction bases numbered 7, after V lost 3 bases and J lost 2 bases. The CDR3 region has the DNA TGTGCCAGCAGCTTGGGGAGACTAGCGGGGATCACAGATACGCAGTATTTT. Translation: CASSLGRLAGITDTQYF.

This clone was recorded a few times. V is TRBV5-1 and J is TRBJ1-6; TRBD1 might be the D (6 bases). V lost 0 bases, J lost 9 bases, and 10 bases lay in between. Germline V gene sequence: CDR1 SGHRS, CDR2 YFSETQ. This CDR3 has 14 amino acids. CDR3 region: CASSLAGAISPLHF. The CDR3 DNA is TGCGCCAGCAGCTTGGCAGGGGCCATTTCACCCCTCCACTTT.

This chain links TRBV18 with TRBJ1-3; D call uncertain. Trimming pared 3 bases from V and 4 bases from J, leaving 10 bases between. This CDR3 comprises 14 residues. Germline CDR1 and CDR2: KGHSH and LQKENI. The DNA of the CDR3 is TGTGCCAGCTCACCGGCGATCACCGGAAACACCATATATTTT. It is translated as CASSPAITGNTIYF. Full variable domain (rest looked up from reference TRBV18 and TRBJ1-3): NAGVMQNPRHLVRRRGQEARLRCSPMKGHSHVYWYRQLPEEGLKFMVYLQKENIIDESGMPKERFSAEFPKEGPSILRIQQVVRGDSAAYFCASSPAITGNTIYFGEGSWLTVV.

The V and J genes are TRBV2 and TRBJ2-7; D possibly corresponds to TRBD2 (5 bases). V lost 11 bases, J lost 0 bases, and 17 bases lay in between. Germline lookup yields CDR1 SNHLY and CDR2 FYNNEI. This CDR3 has 14 residues. Here the CDR3 DNA reads TGTGCCTCCAGGACGGCGGGTAGCTCCTACGAGCAGTACTTC. The encoded protein is CASRTAGSSYEQYF.